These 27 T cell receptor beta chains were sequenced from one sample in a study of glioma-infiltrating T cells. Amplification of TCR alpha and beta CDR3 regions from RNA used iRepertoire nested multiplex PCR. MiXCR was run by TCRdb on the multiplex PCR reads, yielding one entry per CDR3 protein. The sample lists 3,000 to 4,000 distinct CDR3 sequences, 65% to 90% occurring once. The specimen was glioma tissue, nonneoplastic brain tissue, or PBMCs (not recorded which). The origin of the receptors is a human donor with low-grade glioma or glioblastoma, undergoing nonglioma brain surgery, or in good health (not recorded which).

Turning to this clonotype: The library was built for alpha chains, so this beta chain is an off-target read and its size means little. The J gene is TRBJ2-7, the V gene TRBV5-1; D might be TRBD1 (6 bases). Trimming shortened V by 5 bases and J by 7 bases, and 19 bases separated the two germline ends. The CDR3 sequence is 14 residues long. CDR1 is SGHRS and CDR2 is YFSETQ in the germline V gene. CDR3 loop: CASSLTRGYNEQYF. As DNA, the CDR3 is TGCGCCAGCAGTCTCACCAGGGGATACAATGAGCAGTACTTC.

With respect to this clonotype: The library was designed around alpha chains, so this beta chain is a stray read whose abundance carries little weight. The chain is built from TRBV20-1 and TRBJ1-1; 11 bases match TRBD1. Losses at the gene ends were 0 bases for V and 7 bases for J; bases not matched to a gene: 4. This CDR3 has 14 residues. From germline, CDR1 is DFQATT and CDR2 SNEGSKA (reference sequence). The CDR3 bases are TGCAGTGCTAGAGATGGGACAGGGGGAATTGAAGCTTTCTTT. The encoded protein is CSARDGTGGIEAFF.

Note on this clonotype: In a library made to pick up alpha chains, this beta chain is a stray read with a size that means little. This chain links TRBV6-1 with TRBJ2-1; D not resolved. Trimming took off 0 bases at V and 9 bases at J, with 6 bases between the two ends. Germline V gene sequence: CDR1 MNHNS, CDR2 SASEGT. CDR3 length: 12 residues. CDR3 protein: CASSEALSEQFF. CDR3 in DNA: TGTGCCAGCAGTGAAGCGCTCAGTGAGCAGTTCTTC.

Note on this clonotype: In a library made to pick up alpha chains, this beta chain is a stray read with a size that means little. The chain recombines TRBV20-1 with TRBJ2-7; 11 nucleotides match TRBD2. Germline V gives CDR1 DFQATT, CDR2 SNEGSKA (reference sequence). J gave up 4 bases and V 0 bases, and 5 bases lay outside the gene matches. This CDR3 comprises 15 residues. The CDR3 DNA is TGCAGTGCTAGAGACCGACTAGCGGGATTTTACGAGCAGTACTTC. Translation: CSARDRLAGFYEQYF.

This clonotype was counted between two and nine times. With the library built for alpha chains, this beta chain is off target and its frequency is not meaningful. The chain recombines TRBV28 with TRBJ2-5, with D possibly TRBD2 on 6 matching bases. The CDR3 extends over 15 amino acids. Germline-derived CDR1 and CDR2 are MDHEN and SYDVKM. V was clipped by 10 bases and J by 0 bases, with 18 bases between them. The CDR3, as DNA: TGTGCCACTATACCGGGACTTTCGTACCAAGAGACCCAGTACTTC. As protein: CATIPGLSYQETQYF. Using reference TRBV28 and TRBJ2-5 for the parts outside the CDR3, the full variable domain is DVKVTQSSRYLVKRTGEKVFLECVQDMDHENMFWYRQDPGLGLRLIYFSYDVKMKEKGDIPEGYSVSREKKERFSLILESASTNQTSMYLCATIPGLSYQETQYFGPGTRLLVL.

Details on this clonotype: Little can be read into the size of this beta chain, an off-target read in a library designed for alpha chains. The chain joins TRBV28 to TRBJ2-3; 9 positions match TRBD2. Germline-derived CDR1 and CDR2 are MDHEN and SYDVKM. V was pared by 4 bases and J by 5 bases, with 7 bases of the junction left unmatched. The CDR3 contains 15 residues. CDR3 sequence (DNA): TGTGCCAGCAGTTACTCGAGAGCGGGAGGAGATACGCAGTATTTT. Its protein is CASSYSRAGGDTQYF.

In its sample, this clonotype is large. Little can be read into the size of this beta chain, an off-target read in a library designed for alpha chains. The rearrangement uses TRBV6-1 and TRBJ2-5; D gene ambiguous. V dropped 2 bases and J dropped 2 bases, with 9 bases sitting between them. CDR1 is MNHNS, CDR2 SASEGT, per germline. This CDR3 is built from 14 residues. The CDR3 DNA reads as TGTGCCAGCAGTGAAATTGGGCAGCAAGAGACCCAGTACTTC. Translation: CASSEIGQQETQYF.

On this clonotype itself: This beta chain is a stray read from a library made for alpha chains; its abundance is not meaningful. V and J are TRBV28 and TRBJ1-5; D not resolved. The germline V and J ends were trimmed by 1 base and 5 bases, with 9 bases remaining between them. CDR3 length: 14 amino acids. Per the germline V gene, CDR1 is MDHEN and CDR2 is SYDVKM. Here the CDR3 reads CASSLSLGHQPQHF. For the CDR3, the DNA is TGTGCCAGCAGTTTATCTCTTGGACATCAGCCCCAGCATTTT.

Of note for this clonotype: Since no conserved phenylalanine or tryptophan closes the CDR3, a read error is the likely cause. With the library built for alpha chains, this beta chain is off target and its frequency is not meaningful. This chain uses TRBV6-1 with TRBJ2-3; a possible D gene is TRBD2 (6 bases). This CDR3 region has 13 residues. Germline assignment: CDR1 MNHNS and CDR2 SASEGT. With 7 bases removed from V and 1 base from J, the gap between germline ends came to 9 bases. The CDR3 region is CASTGRRTDTQYV. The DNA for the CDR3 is TGTGCCAGCACGGGGAGGCGCACAGATACGCAGTATGTT.

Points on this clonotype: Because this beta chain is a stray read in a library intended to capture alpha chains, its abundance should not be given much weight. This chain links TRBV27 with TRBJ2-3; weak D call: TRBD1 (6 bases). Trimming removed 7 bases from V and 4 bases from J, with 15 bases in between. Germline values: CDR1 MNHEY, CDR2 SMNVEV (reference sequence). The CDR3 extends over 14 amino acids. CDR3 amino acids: CASTIQGIPDTQYF. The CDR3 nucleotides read TGTGCCAGCACGATACAGGGAATTCCAGATACGCAGTATTTT.

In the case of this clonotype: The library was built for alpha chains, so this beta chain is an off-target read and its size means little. The chain's CDR3 is CASSTGTAAIEQYF. The DNA of the CDR3 is TGTGCCAGCAGTACCGGGACAGCGGCGATAGAGCAGTACTTC. The rearrangement links TRBV27 to TRBJ2-7, with 7 bases lining up with TRBD1. CDR3 length: 14 residues. From germline, CDR1 is MNHEY and CDR2 SMNVEV (reference sequence). V lost 5 bases, J lost 7 bases, and 11 bases stayed unmatched.

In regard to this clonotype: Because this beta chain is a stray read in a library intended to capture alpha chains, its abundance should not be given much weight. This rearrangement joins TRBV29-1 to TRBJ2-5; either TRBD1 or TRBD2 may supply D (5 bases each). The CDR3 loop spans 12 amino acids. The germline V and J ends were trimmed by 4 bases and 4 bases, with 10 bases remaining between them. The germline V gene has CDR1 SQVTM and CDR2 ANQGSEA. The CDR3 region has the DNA TGCAGCGTTGGGGGGACCGGAGAGACCCAGTACTTC. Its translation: CSVGGTGETQYF.

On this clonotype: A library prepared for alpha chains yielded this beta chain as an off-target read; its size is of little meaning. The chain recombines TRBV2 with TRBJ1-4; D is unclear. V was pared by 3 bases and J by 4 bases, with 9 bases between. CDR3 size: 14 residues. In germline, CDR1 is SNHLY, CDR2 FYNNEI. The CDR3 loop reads CASSDGRINEKLFF. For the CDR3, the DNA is TGTGCCAGCAGTGACGGACGGATTAATGAAAAACTGTTTTTT.

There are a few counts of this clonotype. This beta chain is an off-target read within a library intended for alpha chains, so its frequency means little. This CDR3 is CASSLTTRRVSYEQYF. In nucleotides, the CDR3 is TGTGCCAGCAGTTTAACCACTCGGAGAGTCTCCTACGAGCAGTACTTC. V and J are TRBV27 and TRBJ2-7, with unresolved D. The CDR3 contains 16 residues. Germline CDR1 reads MNHEY; CDR2 reads SMNVEV (reference sequence). Deletions cut 2 bases from V and 0 bases from J, with 14 bases between.

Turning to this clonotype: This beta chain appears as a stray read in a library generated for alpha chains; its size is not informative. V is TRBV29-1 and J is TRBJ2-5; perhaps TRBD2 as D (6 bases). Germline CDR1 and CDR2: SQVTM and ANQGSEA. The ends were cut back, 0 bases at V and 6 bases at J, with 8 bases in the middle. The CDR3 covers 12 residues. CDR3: CSVEDGGKTQYF. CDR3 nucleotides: TGCAGCGTTGAAGATGGGGGGAAGACCCAGTACTTC.

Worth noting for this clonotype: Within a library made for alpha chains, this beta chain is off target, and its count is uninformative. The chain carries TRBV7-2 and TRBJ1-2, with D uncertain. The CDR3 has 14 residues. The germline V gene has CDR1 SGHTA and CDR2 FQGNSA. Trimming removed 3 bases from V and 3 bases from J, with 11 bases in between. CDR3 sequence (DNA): TGTGCCAGCAGCTTTCAACGGGCTGACTATGGCTACACCTTC. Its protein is CASSFQRADYGYTF.

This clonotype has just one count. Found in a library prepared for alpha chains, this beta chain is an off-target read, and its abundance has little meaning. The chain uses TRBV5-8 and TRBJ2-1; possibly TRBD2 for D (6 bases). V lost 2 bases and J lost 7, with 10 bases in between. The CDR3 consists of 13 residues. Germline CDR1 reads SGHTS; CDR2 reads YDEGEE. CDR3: CASSLGTPNEQFF. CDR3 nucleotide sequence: TGTGCCAGCAGCTTAGGGACTCCGAATGAGCAGTTCTTC.

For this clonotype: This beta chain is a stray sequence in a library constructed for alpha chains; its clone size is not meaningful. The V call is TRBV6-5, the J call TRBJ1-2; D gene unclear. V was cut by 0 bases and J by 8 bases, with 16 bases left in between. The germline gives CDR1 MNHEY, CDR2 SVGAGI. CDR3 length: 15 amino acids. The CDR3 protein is CASSYSLRYLEGYTF. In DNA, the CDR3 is TGTGCCAGCAGTTACTCTCTGAGGTACCTGGAAGGCTACACCTTC.

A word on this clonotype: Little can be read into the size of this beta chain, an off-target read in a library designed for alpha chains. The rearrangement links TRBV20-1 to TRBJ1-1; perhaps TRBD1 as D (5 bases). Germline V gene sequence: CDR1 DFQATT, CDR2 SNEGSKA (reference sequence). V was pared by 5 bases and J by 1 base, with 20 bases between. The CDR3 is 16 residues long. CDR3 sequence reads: CSASIRGGAENTEAFF. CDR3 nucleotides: TGCAGTGCTTCAATCCGAGGAGGGGCGGAGAACACTGAAGCTTTCTTT.

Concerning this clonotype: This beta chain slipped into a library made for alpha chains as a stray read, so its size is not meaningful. CDR3 coding DNA: TGTGCCAGCAGCATCCGGGACAGGTCTTCCTGGAGCACTGAAGCTTTCTTT. Amino acid sequence: CASSIRDRSSWSTEAFF. This sequence joins TRBV6-2 or TRBV6-3 and TRBJ1-1, with 8 nucleotides matching TRBD1. Germline CDR1 MNHEY, CDR2 SVGEGT. This CDR3 region has 17 residues. The J segment lost 4 bases and the V segment lost 6 bases, leaving 16 bases of the junction unmatched.

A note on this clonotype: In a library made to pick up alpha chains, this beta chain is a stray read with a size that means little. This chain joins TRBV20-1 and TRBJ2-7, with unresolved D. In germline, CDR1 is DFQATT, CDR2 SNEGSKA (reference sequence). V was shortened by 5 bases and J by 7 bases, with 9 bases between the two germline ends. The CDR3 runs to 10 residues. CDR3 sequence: CSARSTEQYF. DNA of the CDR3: TGCAGTGCTCGATCGACAGAGCAGTACTTC.

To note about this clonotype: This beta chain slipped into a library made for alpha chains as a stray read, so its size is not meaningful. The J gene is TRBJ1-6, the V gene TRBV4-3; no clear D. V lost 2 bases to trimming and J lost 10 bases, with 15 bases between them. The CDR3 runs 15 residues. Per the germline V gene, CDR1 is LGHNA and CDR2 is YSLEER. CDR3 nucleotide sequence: TGCGCCAGCAGCCAAACTAACATGGGAGAGTCACCCCTCCACTTT. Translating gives CASSQTNMGESPLHF.

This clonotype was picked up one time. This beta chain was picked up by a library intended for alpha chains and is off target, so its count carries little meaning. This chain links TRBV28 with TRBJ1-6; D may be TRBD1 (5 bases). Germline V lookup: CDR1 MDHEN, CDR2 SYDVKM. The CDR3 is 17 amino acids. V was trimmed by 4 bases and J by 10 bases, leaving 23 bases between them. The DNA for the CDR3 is TGTGCCAGCAGTTCTATAGACAGCTATAACCCATTCTCACCCCTCCACTTT. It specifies CASSSIDSYNPFSPLHF.

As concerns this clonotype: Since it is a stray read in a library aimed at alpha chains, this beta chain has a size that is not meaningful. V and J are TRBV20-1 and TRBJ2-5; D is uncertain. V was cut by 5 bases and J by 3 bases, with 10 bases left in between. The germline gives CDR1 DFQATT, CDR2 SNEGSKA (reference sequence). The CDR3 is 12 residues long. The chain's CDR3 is CSAVGNEETQYF. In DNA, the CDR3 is TGCAGTGCTGTGGGAAACGAAGAGACCCAGTACTTC.

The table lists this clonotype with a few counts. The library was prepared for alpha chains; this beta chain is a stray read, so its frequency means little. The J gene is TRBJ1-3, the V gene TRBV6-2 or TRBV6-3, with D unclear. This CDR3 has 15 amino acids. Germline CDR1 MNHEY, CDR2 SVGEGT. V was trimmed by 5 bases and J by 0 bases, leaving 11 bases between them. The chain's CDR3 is CASSQDGHSGNTIYF. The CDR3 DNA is TGTGCCAGCAGTCAGGACGGCCACTCTGGAAACACCATATATTTT.

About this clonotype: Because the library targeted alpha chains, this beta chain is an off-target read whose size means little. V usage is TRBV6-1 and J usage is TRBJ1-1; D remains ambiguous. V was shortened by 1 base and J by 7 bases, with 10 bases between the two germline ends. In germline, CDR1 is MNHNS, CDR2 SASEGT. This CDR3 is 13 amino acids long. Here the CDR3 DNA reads TGTGCCAGCAGTGAAGATGGAACGGTTGAAGCTTTCTTT. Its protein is CASSEDGTVEAFF.

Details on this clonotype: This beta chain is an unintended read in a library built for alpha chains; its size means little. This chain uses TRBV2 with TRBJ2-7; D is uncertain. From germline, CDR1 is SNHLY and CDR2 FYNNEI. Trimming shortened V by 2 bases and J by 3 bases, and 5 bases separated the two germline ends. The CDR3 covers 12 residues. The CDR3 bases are TGTGCCAGCAGTGAAACTCGCTACGAGCAGTACTTC. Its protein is CASSETRYEQYF.